This TCR beta chain was profiled in a study of blood T cell repertoires in COVID-19. Study context: COVID-19 samples collected from the United States, Italy and Spain covered acute and convalescent phases. The analysed material was cDNA or gDNA that came from T cells, B-cell-depleted T cells, or PBMCs.

This clone was counted once. In the original processing: Amplification of reference gene primers was used by the study to estimate nucleated cell counts. Generated by immunoSEQ multiplex PCR, the TCRdb table keeps only in-frame clones and is missing some. The V and J calls and clone size are taken from that table; D and trimming were inferred from the DNA. The sample holds some 170,000 clones, approximately 86% seen once. CDR1 and CDR2 (germline): SGHRS, YFSETQ. This CDR3 has 15 residues. Losses at the gene ends were 4 bases for V and 4 bases for J; bases not matched to a gene: 9. V and J are TRBV5-1 and TRBJ1-2; 8 nucleotides agree with TRBD1. This TCR was sampled from a woman aged 55-69 years who had recovered from COVID-19. The sample taken for sequencing was peripheral blood. The CDR3 sequence: CASSTSTGEGYGYTF. As DNA, the CDR3 is TGCGCCAGCAGCACTTCGACAGGGGAAGGCTATGGCTACACCTTC.